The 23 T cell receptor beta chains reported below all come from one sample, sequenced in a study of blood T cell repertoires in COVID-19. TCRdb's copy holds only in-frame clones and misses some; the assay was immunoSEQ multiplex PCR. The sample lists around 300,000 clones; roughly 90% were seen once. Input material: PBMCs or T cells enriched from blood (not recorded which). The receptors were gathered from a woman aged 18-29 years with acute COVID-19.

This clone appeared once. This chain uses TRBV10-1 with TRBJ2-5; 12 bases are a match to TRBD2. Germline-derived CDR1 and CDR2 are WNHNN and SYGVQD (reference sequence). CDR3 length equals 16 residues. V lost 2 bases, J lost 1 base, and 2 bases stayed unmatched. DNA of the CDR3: TGCGCCAGCAGTGAGGGGGGACTAGCGGGCCAAGAGACCCAGTACTTC. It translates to CASSEGGLAGQETQYF.

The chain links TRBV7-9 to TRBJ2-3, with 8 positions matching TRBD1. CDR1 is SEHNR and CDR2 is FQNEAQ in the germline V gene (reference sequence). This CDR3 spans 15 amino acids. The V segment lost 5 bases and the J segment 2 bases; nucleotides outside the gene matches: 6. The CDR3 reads CASSGTGGATDTQYF. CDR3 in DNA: TGTGCCAGCAGCGGGACAGGAGGGGCCACAGATACGCAGTATTTT. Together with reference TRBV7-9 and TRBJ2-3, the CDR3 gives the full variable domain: DTGVSQNPRHKITKRGQNVTFRCDPISEHNRLYWYRQTLGQGPEFLTYFQNEAQLEKSRLLSDRFSAERPKGSFSTLEIQRTEQGDSAMYLCASSGTGGATDTQYFGPGTRLTVL.

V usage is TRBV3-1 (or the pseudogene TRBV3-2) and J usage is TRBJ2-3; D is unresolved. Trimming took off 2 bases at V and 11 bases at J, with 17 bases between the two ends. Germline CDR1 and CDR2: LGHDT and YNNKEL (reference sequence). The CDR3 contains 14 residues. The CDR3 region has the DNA TGTGCCAGCAGCCAAAGTGGCACAGAAACCAAGCAGTATTTT. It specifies CASSQSGTETKQYF.

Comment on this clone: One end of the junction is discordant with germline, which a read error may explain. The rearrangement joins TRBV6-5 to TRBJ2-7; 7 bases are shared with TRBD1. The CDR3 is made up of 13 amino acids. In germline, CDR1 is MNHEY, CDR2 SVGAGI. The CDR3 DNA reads TGTGCCAGTGGAAACAGGGGCGATACCTTGCGCGACTTC. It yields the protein CASGNRGDTLRDF.

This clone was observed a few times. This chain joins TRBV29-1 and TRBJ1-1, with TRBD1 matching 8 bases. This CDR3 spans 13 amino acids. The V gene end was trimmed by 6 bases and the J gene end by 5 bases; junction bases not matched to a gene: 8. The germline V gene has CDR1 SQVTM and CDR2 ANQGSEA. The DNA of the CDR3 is TGCAGCGTCTCCAGGCAGGGGGCTACTGAAGCTTTCTTT. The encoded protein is CSVSRQGATEAFF.

The CDR3 reads CASTYRIRTGATDTQYF. CDR3 bases: TGTGCCAGCACCTACCGCATCAGGACAGGGGCGACAGATACGCAGTATTTT. The genes are TRBV27 and TRBJ2-3; 9 nucleotides agree with TRBD1. The CDR3 runs to 17 residues. Losses at the gene ends were 7 bases for V and 3 bases for J; bases not matched to a gene: 14. Germline V gene lookup returns CDR1 MNHEY and CDR2 SMNVEV (reference sequence).

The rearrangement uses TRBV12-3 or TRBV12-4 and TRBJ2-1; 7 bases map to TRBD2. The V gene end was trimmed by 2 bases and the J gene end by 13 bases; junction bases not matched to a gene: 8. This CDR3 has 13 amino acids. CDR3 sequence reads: CASSLMVAGSQFF. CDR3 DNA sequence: TGTGCCAGCAGTTTAATGGTAGCGGGTTCACAGTTCTTC.

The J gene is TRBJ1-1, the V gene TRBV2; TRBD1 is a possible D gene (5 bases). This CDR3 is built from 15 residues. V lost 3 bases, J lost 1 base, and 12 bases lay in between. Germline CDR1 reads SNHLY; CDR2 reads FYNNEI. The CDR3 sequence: CASSEERTSNTEAFF. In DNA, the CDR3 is TGTGCCAGCAGTGAGGAAAGGACATCGAACACTGAAGCTTTCTTT.

This CDR3 reads CASSTGGGNTIYF. CDR3 bases: TGTGCCAGCAGTACAGGGGGAGGAAACACCATATATTTT. The rearrangement uses TRBV6-5 and TRBJ1-3, with 8 nucleotides matching TRBD1. Germline V gene lookup returns CDR1 MNHEY and CDR2 SVGAGI. The CDR3 has 13 residues. The V and J ends lost 5 bases and 4 bases, in that order; junction bases with no gene match: 1.

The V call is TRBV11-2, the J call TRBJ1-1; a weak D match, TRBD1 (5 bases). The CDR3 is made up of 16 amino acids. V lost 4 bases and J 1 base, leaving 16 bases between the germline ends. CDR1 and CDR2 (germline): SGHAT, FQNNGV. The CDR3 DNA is TGTGCCAGCAGCTCGGAGCTACAGGTACGGAACACTGAAGCTTTCTTT. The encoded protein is CASSSELQVRNTEAFF.

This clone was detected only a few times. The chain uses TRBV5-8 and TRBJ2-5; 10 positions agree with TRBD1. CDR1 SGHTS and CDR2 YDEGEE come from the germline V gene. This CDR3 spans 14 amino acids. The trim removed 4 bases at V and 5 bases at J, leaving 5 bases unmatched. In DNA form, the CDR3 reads TGTGCCAGCAGCCGCGGGACAGGGGCTGAGACCCAGTACTTC. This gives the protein CASSRGTGAETQYF.

In DNA form, the CDR3 reads TGTGCCAGCTCTGGCCCCCGCTGGACAGATACGCAGTATTTT. Its protein product is CASSGPRWTDTQYF. The J gene is TRBJ2-3, the V gene TRBV27; D is undetermined. V shed 8 bases and J shed 3 bases, with 15 bases lying between them. Germline V gives CDR1 MNHEY, CDR2 SMNVEV (reference sequence). The CDR3 has 14 residues.

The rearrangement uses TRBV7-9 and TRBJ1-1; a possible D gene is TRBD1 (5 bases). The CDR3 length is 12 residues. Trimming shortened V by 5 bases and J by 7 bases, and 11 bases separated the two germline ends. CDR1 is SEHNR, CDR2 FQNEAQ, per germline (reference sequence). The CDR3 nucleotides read TGTGCCAGCAGCCAAGGGGTGGGTGAAGCTTTCTTT. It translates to CASSQGVGEAFF.

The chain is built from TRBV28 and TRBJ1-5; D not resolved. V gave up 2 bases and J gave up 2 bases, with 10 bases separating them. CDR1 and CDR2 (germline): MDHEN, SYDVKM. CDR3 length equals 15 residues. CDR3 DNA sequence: TGTGCCAGCAGTTTAGACATAAACGGCAATCAGCCCCAGCATTTT. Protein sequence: CASSLDINGNQPQHF. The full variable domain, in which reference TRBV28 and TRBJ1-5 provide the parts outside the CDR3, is DVKVTQSSRYLVKRTGEKVFLECVQDMDHENMFWYRQDPGLGLRLIYFSYDVKMKEKGDIPEGYSVSREKKERFSLILESASTNQTSMYLCASSLDINGNQPQHFGDGTRLSIL.

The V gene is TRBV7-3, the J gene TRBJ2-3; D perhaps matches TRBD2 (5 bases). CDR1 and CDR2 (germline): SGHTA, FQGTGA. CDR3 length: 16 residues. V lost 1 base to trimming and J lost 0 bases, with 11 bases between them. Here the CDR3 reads CASSLNGLSSTDTQYF. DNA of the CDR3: TGTGCCAGCAGCTTAAACGGACTCTCTAGCACAGATACGCAGTATTTT.

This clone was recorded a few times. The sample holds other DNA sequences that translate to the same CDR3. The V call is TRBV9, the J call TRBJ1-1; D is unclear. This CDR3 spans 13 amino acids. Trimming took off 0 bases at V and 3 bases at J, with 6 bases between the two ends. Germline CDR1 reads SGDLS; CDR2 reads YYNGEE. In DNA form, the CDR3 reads TGTGCCAGCAGCGTAGAGGGAGACACTGAAGCTTTCTTT. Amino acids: CASSVEGDTEAFF.

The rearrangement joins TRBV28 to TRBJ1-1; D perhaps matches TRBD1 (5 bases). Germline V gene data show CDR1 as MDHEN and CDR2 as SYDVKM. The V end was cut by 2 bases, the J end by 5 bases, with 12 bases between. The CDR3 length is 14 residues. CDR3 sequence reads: CASSLEGRWTEAFF. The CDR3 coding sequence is TGTGCCAGCAGTTTAGAGGGGAGGTGGACTGAAGCTTTCTTT.

The CDR3 is CASSSLTGRLSNQPQHF. The CDR3 nucleotides read TGTGCCAGCAGTTCCCTGACAGGGCGCCTCAGCAATCAGCCCCAGCATTTT. This sequence joins TRBV27 and TRBJ1-5, with TRBD1 matching 7 bases. Germline values: CDR1 MNHEY, CDR2 SMNVEV (reference sequence). The ends lost 4 bases at V and 1 base at J; junction bases unmatched: 10. This CDR3 spans 17 amino acids.

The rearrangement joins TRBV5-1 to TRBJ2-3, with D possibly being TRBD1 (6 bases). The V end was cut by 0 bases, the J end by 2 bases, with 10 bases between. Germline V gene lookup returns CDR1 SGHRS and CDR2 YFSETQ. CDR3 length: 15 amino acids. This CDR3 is CASSLVQGPTDTQYF. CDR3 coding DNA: TGCGCCAGCAGCTTGGTACAGGGCCCCACAGATACGCAGTATTTT.

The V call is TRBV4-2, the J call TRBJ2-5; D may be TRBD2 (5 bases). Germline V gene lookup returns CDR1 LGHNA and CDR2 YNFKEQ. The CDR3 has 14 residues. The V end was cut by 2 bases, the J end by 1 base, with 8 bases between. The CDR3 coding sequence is TGTGCCAGCAGCCAACGGGGAACCCAAGAGACCCAGTACTTC. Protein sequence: CASSQRGTQETQYF.

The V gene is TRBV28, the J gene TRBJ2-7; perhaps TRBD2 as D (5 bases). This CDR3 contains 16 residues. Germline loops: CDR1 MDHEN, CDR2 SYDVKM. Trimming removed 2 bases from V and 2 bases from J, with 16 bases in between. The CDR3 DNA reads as TGTGCCAGCAGTTTACGAGAGAGGATCGGGACCTACGAGCAGTACTTC. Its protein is CASSLRERIGTYEQYF.

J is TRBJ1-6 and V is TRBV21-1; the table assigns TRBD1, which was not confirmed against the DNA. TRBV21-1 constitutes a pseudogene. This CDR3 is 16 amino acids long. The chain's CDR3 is CASSSQGGQNNSPLHF. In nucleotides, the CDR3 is TGTGCCAGCAGCTCCCAAGGGGGACAGAATAATTCACCCCTCCACTTT.

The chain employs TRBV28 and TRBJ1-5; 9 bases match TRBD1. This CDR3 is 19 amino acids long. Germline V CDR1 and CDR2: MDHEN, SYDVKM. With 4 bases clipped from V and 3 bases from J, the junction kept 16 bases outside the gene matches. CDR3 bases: TGTGCCAGCAGTTCGTTAACCGACCCGGGACAGGGATTCAATCAGCCCCAGCATTTT. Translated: CASSSLTDPGQGFNQPQHF.